This T cell receptor beta chain was observed in a study of blood T cells in healthy people across ages. General study findings and limits: Per million T cells, TCR beta diversity dropped roughly linearly as age increased.

Primed by a sample-barcoded 5' primer and a J-beta primer mix, a second PCR proceeded for 7 to 11 cycles. A tag from a template-switch adaptor with 12 random nucleotides marked each cDNA molecule. Sequencing of every sample gave 2.5 million or more CDR3-containing paired-end reads. TCRdb itself ran the 5' RACE reads through MiXCR, one entry per CDR3 protein. This sample has roughly 900,000 distinct CDR3 sequences, with 45% to 50% found just once. Extracted total RNA amounted to at least 5.5 micrograms for each sample. Per germline, CDR1 SGHRS and CDR2 YFSETQ. Trimming at V came to 4 bases and at J to 4 bases, leaving 9 bases not matched to a gene. The CDR3 contains 15 residues. As concerns this clonotype: Antigen unknown.

Specimen: blood. The genes are TRBV5-1 and TRBJ1-2; 8 nucleotides match TRBD1. The sequence was collected from a man between 25 and 39 years old in good health. The CDR3 sequence is CASSDVRGRGYGYTF. The CDR3 bases are TGCGCCAGCAGCGATGTCAGGGGGCGCGGCTATGGCTACACCTTC.